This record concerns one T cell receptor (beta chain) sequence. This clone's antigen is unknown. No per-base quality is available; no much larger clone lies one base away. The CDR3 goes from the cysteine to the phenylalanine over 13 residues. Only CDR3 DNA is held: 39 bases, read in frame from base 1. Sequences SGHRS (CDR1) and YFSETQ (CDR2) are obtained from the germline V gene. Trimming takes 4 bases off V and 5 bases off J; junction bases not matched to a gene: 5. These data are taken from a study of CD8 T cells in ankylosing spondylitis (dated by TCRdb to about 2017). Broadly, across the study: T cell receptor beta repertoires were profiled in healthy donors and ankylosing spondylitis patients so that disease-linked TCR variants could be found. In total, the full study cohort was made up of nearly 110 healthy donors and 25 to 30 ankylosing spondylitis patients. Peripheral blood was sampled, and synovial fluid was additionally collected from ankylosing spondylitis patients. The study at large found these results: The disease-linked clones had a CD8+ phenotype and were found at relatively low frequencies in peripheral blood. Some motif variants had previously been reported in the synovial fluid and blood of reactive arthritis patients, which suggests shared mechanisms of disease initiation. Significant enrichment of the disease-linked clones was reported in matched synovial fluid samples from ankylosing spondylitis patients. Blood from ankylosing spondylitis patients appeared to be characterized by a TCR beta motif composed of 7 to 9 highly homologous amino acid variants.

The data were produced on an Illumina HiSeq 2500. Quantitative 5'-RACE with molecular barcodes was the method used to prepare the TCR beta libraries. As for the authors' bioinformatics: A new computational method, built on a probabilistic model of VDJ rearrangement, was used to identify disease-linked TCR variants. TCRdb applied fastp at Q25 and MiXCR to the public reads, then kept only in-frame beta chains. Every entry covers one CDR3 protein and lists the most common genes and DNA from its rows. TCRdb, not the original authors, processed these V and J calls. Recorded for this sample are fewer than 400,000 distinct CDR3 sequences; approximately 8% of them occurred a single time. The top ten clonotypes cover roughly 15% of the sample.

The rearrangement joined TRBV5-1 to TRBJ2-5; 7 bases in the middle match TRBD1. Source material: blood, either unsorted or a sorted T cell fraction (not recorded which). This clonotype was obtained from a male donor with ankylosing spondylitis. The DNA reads TGCGCCAGCAGCACAGGGACAGTTGAGACCCAGTACTTC. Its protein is CASSTGTVETQYF.